The entry below gives a single T cell receptor (beta chain) sequence along with its context. The entry originates in a study of PD-1 blockade in classical Hodgkin lymphoma. Relapses following autologous stem cell transplantation were seen in all patients, with brentuximab vedotin exposure varying. V was shortened by 5 bases and J by 8 bases, with 16 bases between the two germline ends. Per germline, CDR1 SGHAT and CDR2 FQNNGV. The CDR3 spans 14 residues. Sequencing was performed with immunoSEQ multiplex PCR; in TCRdb, only in-frame clones are kept and a portion is missing. The table has 25,000 to 35,000 clones, around four fifths seen once.

The specimen comprised peripheral blood mononuclear cells (PBMCs), sampled before the second cycle of nivolumab. The TCR was taken from a human donor with classical Hodgkin lymphoma. The rearrangement uses TRBV11-2 and TRBJ2-1, with no clear D. The CDR3: CASSPPHLGHEQFF. CDR3 DNA sequence: TGTGCCAGCAGCCCCCCTCATCTGGGCCATGAGCAGTTCTTC.